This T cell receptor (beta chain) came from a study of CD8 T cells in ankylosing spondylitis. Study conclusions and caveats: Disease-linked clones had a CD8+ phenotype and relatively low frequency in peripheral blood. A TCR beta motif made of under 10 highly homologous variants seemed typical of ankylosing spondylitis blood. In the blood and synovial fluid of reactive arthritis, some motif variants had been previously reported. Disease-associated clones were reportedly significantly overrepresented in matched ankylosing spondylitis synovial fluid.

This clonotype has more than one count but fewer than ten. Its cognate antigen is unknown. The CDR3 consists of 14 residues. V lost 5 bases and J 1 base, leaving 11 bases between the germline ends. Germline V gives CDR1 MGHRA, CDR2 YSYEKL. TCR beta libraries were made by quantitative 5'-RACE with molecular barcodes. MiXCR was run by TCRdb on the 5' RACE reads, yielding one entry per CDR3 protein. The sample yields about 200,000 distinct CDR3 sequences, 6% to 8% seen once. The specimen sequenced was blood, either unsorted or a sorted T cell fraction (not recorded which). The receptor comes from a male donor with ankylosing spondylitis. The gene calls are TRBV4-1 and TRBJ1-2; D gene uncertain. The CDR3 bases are TGCGCCAGCAGCAATACGAACATTAACTATGGCTACACCTTC. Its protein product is CASSNTNINYGYTF.